These 19 T cell receptor beta chains were all obtained from the same sample, sequenced in a study of blood T cell repertoires in COVID-19. Sequencing used immunoSEQ multiplex PCR; TCRdb keeps in-frame clones, though not all of them. The data hold roughly 88,000 clones, with 80% to 95% observed a single time. The sample taken for sequencing was peripheral blood. The receptors originated from a woman between 45 and 60 years old in a cohort sampled during active COVID-19.

The V gene is TRBV5-1, the J gene TRBJ1-1; 7 positions match TRBD1. The CDR3 has 17 residues. V was clipped by 3 bases and J by 7 bases; unmatched bases: 18. Germline CDR1 SGHRS, CDR2 YFSETQ. CDR3 nucleotide sequence: TGCGCCAGCAGCTCGGACGGCGCGTCTACAGGGGCCGGTGAAGCTTTCTTT. Translating it yields CASSSDGASTGAGEAFF.

The chain couples TRBV28 to TRBJ2-1; D not resolved. This CDR3 has 13 residues. CDR1 is MDHEN, CDR2 SYDVKM, per germline. V was cut by 1 base and J by 6 bases, with 7 bases left in between. This chain's CDR3 is CASSLFAVNEQFF. Written as DNA, the CDR3 is TGTGCCAGCAGTTTATTCGCGGTCAATGAGCAGTTCTTC.

The chain is built from TRBV3-1 (or the pseudogene TRBV3-2) and TRBJ2-4; TRBD1 might be the D (6 bases). The ends were cut back, 4 bases at V and 2 bases at J, with 12 bases in the middle. The CDR3 consists of 15 residues. Germline loops: CDR1 LGHDT, CDR2 YNNKEL (reference sequence). The CDR3 bases are TGTGCCAGCAGCCCTTACAGGGCTTCCAAAAACATTCAGTACTTC. It is translated as CASSPYRASKNIQYF.

The sample holds a few counts of this clone. The chain carries TRBV3-1 (or the pseudogene TRBV3-2) and TRBJ1-6, with D possibly TRBD1 on 6 matching bases. The CDR3 runs to 15 residues. V was cut by 2 bases and J by 10 bases, with 15 bases left in between. In germline, CDR1 is LGHDT, CDR2 YNNKEL (reference sequence). This chain's CDR3 is CASSQTDGGKSPLHF. The DNA of the CDR3 is TGTGCCAGCAGCCAAACCGATGGGGGCAAATCACCCCTCCACTTT.

V is TRBV5-6 and J is TRBJ1-3; no clear D. This CDR3 is built from 15 residues. The germline gives CDR1 SGHDT, CDR2 YYEEEE. Trimming stripped 6 bases from V and 2 bases from J, with 15 bases between. The CDR3 DNA is TGTGCCAGCACCCGACGAGGTGTCCCTGGAAACACCATATATTTT. The encoded protein is CASTRRGVPGNTIYF.

The J gene is TRBJ2-3, the V gene TRBV9; maybe TRBD1 (5 bases). The length of the CDR3 is 15 residues. The V gene lost 1 base and the J gene lost 3 bases, with 12 bases spanning the gap. The germline gives CDR1 SGDLS, CDR2 YYNGEE. The CDR3 DNA sequence: TGTGCCAGCAGCGTAATTGGTAGGGGAACAGATACGCAGTATTTT. As protein: CASSVIGRGTDTQYF.

The CDR3 bases are TGTGCCAGCAGCCGCCGGACTAGCGTATACAATGAGCAGTTCTTC. Amino acid sequence: CASSRRTSVYNEQFF. The chain uses TRBV7-2 and TRBJ2-1, with 9 bases fitting TRBD2. The junction had 6 bases not matched to a gene; V was cut back by 5 bases and J by 4 bases. CDR3 length: 15 residues. Germline-derived CDR1 and CDR2 are SGHTA and FQGNSA.

This chain uses TRBV7-9 with TRBJ1-2; 8 bases fit TRBD1. Germline V lookup: CDR1 SEHNR, CDR2 FQNEAQ (reference sequence). J lost 4 bases, V lost 6 bases, and 4 bases had no gene match. The CDR3 sequence is 13 residues long. CDR3 bases: TGTGCCAGCAGGTCAGGGGGCCTCTATGGCTACACCTTC. Its protein product is CASRSGGLYGYTF.

This chain links TRBV7-9 with TRBJ2-1; 13 nucleotides agree with TRBD2. Germline loops: CDR1 SEHNR, CDR2 FQNEAQ (reference sequence). Trimming at V came to 4 bases and at J to 7 bases, leaving 4 bases not matched to a gene. The CDR3 extends over 15 amino acids. DNA for the CDR3: TGTGCCAGCAGCTGGACTAGCGGGAGTATGAATGAGCAGTTCTTC. It encodes CASSWTSGSMNEQFF. Drawing the rest from reference TRBV7-9 and TRBJ2-1, the complete variable domain is DTGVSQNPRHKITKRGQNVTFRCDPISEHNRLYWYRQTLGQGPEFLTYFQNEAQLEKSRLLSDRFSAERPKGSFSTLEIQRTEQGDSAMYLCASSWTSGSMNEQFFGPGTRLTVL.

V and J are TRBV5-1 and TRBJ2-1, with 11 bases that match TRBD1. The J segment lost 7 bases and the V segment lost 1 base, leaving 7 bases of the junction unmatched. This CDR3 is 16 amino acids long. CDR1 is SGHRS and CDR2 is YFSETQ in the germline V gene. The CDR3 is CASSLTGTGGRNEQFF. CDR3 bases: TGCGCCAGCAGCTTGACCGGGACAGGGGGACGGAATGAGCAGTTCTTC.

The gene calls are TRBV5-5 and TRBJ2-7; 8 nucleotides line up with TRBD1. V lost 0 bases to trimming and J lost 2 bases; unmatched junction nucleotides: 4. From germline, CDR1 is SGHKS and CDR2 YYEKEE (reference sequence). This CDR3 has 15 residues. CDR3 DNA sequence: TGTGCCAGCAGCTTGGCAGGGGGCGGGGCCTACGAGCAGTACTTC. Translating it yields CASSLAGGGAYEQYF.

This clone came up once. The CDR3 DNA sequence: TGTGCTAGTGGTGTCGGGACAGGGGGCTTTCAGCCCCAGCATTTT. Protein product: CASGVGTGGFQPQHF. The chain links TRBV12-5 to TRBJ1-5, with TRBD1 matching over 12 bases. Germline assignment: CDR1 LGHNT and CDR2 FRNRAP. V lost 5 bases and J lost 6; bases outside the gene matches: 5. This CDR3 spans 15 amino acids.

The gene calls are TRBV6-5 and TRBJ1-1; D perhaps matches TRBD1 (5 bases). V was clipped by 7 bases and J by 2 bases, with 14 bases between them. This CDR3 spans 14 amino acids. Germline lookup yields CDR1 MNHEY and CDR2 SVGAGI. The CDR3 reads CASTMAGPNTEAFF. The DNA of the CDR3 is TGTGCCAGCACCATGGCGGGGCCAAACACTGAAGCTTTCTTT.

This clone was counted only a few times. The chain couples TRBV6-4 to TRBJ1-5; D is undetermined. CDR3 length: 14 residues. Between the trimmed V and J ends, which lost 4 bases and 5 bases, there was a span of 12 bases. Germline lookup yields CDR1 MRHNA and CDR2 SNTAGT. The CDR3 protein is CASSGNSMDQPQHF. In DNA, the CDR3 is TGTGCCAGCAGTGGCAACAGTATGGATCAGCCCCAGCATTTT.

The chain links TRBV5-6 to TRBJ2-7; D unresolved. V dropped 3 bases and J dropped 0 bases, with 13 bases sitting between them. Germline V gene data show CDR1 as SGHDT and CDR2 as YYEEEE. The CDR3 has 15 residues. CDR3: CASSSRYLSSYEQYF. The CDR3 DNA reads TGTGCCAGCAGCTCTAGATACCTGAGCTCCTACGAGCAGTACTTC.

The chain recombines TRBV7-8 with TRBJ2-3, with TRBD1 as a possible D gene (5 bases). Trimming shortened V by 2 bases and J by 10 bases, and 19 bases separated the two germline ends. The CDR3 is 15 amino acids. Germline V gene lookup returns CDR1 SGHVS and CDR2 FQNEAQ. The CDR3 reads CASSLRAREGVAQYF. As DNA, the CDR3 is TGTGCCAGCAGCTTACGAGCTCGCGAAGGGGTTGCGCAGTATTTT.

V and J are TRBV11-2 and TRBJ2-7; 11 nucleotides line up with TRBD2. Unmatched junction bases numbered 6, after V lost 1 base and J lost 4 bases. The CDR3 runs to 16 residues. CDR1 SGHAT and CDR2 FQNNGV come from the germline V gene. Written as DNA, the CDR3 is TGTGCCAGCAGCTTAGGACTAGCGGGGAACCTATACGAGCAGTACTTC. Translation gives CASSLGLAGNLYEQYF.

This clone showed up just once. V is TRBV6-5 and J is TRBJ2-5, with D possibly TRBD2 on 5 matching bases. The CDR3 is 13 residues long. The germline gives CDR1 MNHEY, CDR2 SVGAGI. Trimming removed 7 bases at V and 2 bases at J, with 11 bases between. The CDR3 nucleotides are TGTGCCAGCACCAGAGCGGCGCAAGAGACCCAGTACTTC. It encodes CASTRAAQETQYF.

The gene calls are TRBV28 and TRBJ2-6; 7 bases map to TRBD2. Trimming at V came to 6 bases and at J to 0 bases, leaving 2 bases not matched to a gene. The CDR3 sequence is 15 residues long. The germline V gene encodes CDR1 MDHEN and CDR2 SYDVKM. CDR3 nucleotide sequence: TGTGCCAGCAGACAGCGGGACTCTGGGGCCAACGTCCTGACTTTC. Encoded protein: CASRQRDSGANVLTF. Filled out from reference TRBV28 and TRBJ2-6, the complete variable domain reads DVKVTQSSRYLVKRTGEKVFLECVQDMDHENMFWYRQDPGLGLRLIYFSYDVKMKEKGDIPEGYSVSREKKERFSLILESASTNQTSMYLCASRQRDSGANVLTFGAGSRLTVL.